This T cell receptor beta chain was captured in a study of blood T cell repertoires in COVID-19. Across the study: In each case, the material was cDNA or gDNA derived from T cells, B-cell-depleted T cells, or PBMCs.

In the study's own analysis: Estimation of nucleated cell counts was performed using reference gene primer amplification. Sequencing was performed with immunoSEQ multiplex PCR; in TCRdb, only in-frame clones are kept and a portion is missing. The V and J calls and the clone size are those of that table, but D and trimming were determined from the DNA. The table includes approximately 180,000 clones, about 91% detected once. All enrollees were about 18 to 100 years old and from 20 to 30 US areas. Material for sequencing was PBMCs or T cells enriched from blood (not recorded which). The TCR sequence derives from a woman in her forties with acute COVID-19.

The chain's CDR3 is CASRRLAGPSLEQYF. The CDR3 coding sequence is TGTGCCAGCAGGAGACTAGCGGGGCCTTCCTTGGAGCAGTATTTT. V and J are TRBV2 and TRBJ2-3; TRBD2 matches at 11 bases. This CDR3 region has 15 residues. V shed 6 bases and J 11 bases; nucleotides not matched to a gene: 13. Germline CDR1 SNHLY, CDR2 FYNNEI.